This T cell receptor (beta chain) was retrieved from a study of blood T cells in healthy people across ages. It was with a sample-barcoded 5' primer and a J-beta primer mix that a second PCR of about 7 to 12 cycles was run. From the 5' RACE reads, TCRdb called clonotypes with MiXCR, one entry per CDR3 protein. The sample shows about 900,000 distinct CDR3 sequences, 55% to 65% of them seen only once. Study-wide points: Per million T cells, the diversity of TCR beta decreased roughly linearly as age advanced. Naive T cell percentage and TCR beta diversity correlated strongly.

Points on this clonotype: The antigen is unknown.

Germline V gives CDR1 ENHRY, CDR2 SYGVKD. Between the trimmed V and J ends, which lost 3 bases and 3 bases, there was a span of 10 bases. The CDR3 consists of 14 residues. The V and J genes are TRBV10-3 and TRBJ2-3; D may be TRBD2 (6 bases). This TCR was sampled from a man aged 25-45 years in good health. Sequences were obtained from blood. CDR3 bases: TGTGCCATCAGTGATTCCAGCGGGACAGATACGCAGTATTTT. The encoded protein is CAISDSSGTDTQYF.